A single T cell receptor (beta chain) is shown here with its context. A much more abundant neighbour one base away suggests this may be a read error. TCRdb re-analysed the 5' RACE reads in MiXCR, keeping a single row per CDR3 protein. The data contain fewer than 35,000 distinct CDR3 sequences, 4.5% to 6.5% of them seen just once; the ten biggest clones take up 5.5% to 8%. The entry originates in a study of early T cells in non-severe SARS-CoV-2 infection. This CDR3 has 16 residues. Germline-derived CDR1 and CDR2 are SGHNT and YYREEE (reference sequence). The chain couples TRBV5-4 to TRBJ2-1; D remains ambiguous. The specimen was whole blood. The sequence derives from an adult who was a healthcare worker with PCR-confirmed SARS-CoV-2 infection or an uninfected control (not recorded which). This CDR3 is CASSLGSSISYSEQFF. The CDR3 nucleotides read TGTGCCAGCAGCTTGGGGTCGAGTATTTCCTACAGTGAGCAGTTCTTC.